The 30 T cell receptor beta chains below come from one sample, sequenced in a study of shared clonotypes between healthy human individuals. CD45RO negativity and positive selection for CCR7 defined naive CD8 cells, a population that excluded terminally differentiated effector memory CD45RA+ cells. Assay used: immunoSEQ multiplex PCR; TCRdb lists only in-frame clones, some missing. The table has about 700,000 clones, around 92% seen once. The sequencing input was naive CD8+ T cells sorted from blood. Receptors originate from a man aged 25-45 years in good health.

V usage is TRBV9 and J usage is TRBJ2-7; D is unclear. With 4 bases removed from V and 6 bases from J, the gap between germline ends came to 14 bases. The CDR3 length is 13 residues. Germline CDR1 SGDLS, CDR2 YYNGEE. Here the CDR3 reads CASSLEIQSEQYF. As DNA, the CDR3 is TGTGCCAGCAGCCTAGAGATCCAGAGCGAGCAGTACTTC.

The V and J genes are TRBV27 and TRBJ1-1; tentatively, D is TRBD1 (5 bases). Trimming removed 5 bases from V and 5 bases from J, with 18 bases in between. There are 15 residues in the CDR3. CDR1 and CDR2 from the germline V gene are MNHEY and SMNVEV (reference sequence). The CDR3 protein is CASSPGTEGRTEAFF. CDR3 sequence (DNA): TGTGCCAGCAGTCCCGGGACCGAGGGTCGGACTGAAGCTTTCTTT.

To note about this clone: This sample also contains other DNA sequences that code for the same CDR3. The rearrangement uses TRBV27 and TRBJ2-7; D possibly matches TRBD1 or TRBD2 (6 bases each). This CDR3 region has 15 residues. V lost 1 base and J 1 base, leaving 11 bases between the germline ends. Germline CDR1 reads MNHEY; CDR2 reads SMNVEV (reference sequence). The CDR3 coding sequence is TGTGCCAGCAGTTTATTCGGGGGCTCGTCCTACGAGCAGTACTTC. Encoded protein: CASSLFGGSSYEQYF.

The chain joins TRBV18 to TRBJ2-3, with TRBD2 identical over 9 bases. V shed 5 bases and J 1 base; nucleotides not matched to a gene: 4. The CDR3 sequence is 15 residues long. Germline V gives CDR1 KGHSH, CDR2 LQKENI. CDR3 residues: CASSSRTSGTDTQYF. In DNA form, the CDR3 reads TGTGCCAGCTCATCCAGGACTAGCGGCACAGATACGCAGTATTTT.

Here the CDR3 reads CASSVWRPNTGELFF. As DNA, the CDR3 is TGCGCCAGCAGCGTTTGGAGACCGAACACCGGGGAGCTGTTTTTT. The chain joins TRBV4-1 to TRBJ2-2; no reliable D call. Trimming shortened V by 5 bases and J by 0 bases, and 10 bases separated the two germline ends. This CDR3 comprises 15 residues. Germline V CDR1 and CDR2: MGHRA, YSYEKL.

V usage is TRBV27 and J usage is TRBJ2-7; D remains unclear. The CDR3 spans 13 residues. The germline V gene encodes CDR1 MNHEY and CDR2 SMNVEV (reference sequence). V lost 5 bases to trimming and J lost 3 bases, with 11 bases between them. In DNA form, the CDR3 reads TGTGCCAGCAGTCCCGTATCAGTCTACGAGCAGTACTTC. Translating it yields CASSPVSVYEQYF.

The rearrangement links TRBV6-1 to TRBJ1-4; D ambiguous. Germline V lookup: CDR1 MNHNS, CDR2 SASEGT. The CDR3 sequence is 14 residues long. The germline V and J ends were trimmed by 7 bases and 8 bases, with 17 bases remaining between them. The CDR3 coding sequence is TGTGCCAGCATTGGGTTCGGGGTGGGCGAAAAACTGTTTTTT. This encodes CASIGFGVGEKLFF.

The CDR3 here is CASSGTSGTTDTQYF. In DNA, the CDR3 is TGCGCCAGCAGCGGGACTAGCGGGACCACAGATACGCAGTATTTT. V usage is TRBV4-1 and J usage is TRBJ2-3; 13 bases match TRBD2. J gave up 2 bases and V 5 bases, and 1 base lay outside the gene matches. The CDR3 has 15 residues. Germline assignment: CDR1 MGHRA and CDR2 YSYEKL.

The J gene is TRBJ1-3, the V gene TRBV5-1, with D unclear. The CDR3 loop spans 17 amino acids. The ends were cut back, 2 bases at V and 1 base at J, with 16 bases in the middle. Per germline, CDR1 SGHRS and CDR2 YFSETQ. In nucleotides, the CDR3 is TGCGCCAGCAGCTTTGCCACCACCGCTGTTTCTGGAAACACCATATATTTT. This codes for CASSFATTAVSGNTIYF.

This clone was recorded only once. The chain has TRBV15 and TRBJ2-1; either TRBD1 or TRBD2 may fit D (5 bases each). Trimming shortened V by 3 bases and J by 8 bases, and 11 bases separated the two germline ends. CDR3 size: 13 residues. Germline loops: CDR1 LNHNV, CDR2 YYDKDF (reference sequence). The CDR3 here is CATSSLRGHEQFF. The CDR3 DNA follows: TGTGCCACCAGCAGCCTCCGGGGACATGAGCAGTTCTTC.

The V gene is TRBV4-1, the J gene TRBJ2-2; TRBD2 is a possible D gene (6 bases). Germline CDR1 is MGHRA and CDR2 is YSYEKL. Deletions cut 0 bases from V and 5 bases from J, with 7 bases between. The CDR3 sequence is 14 residues long. The CDR3 bases are TGCGCCAGCAGCCAAGATCGGGGGACCGGGGAGCTGTTTTTT. Translating it yields CASSQDRGTGELFF.

This chain uses TRBV10-2 with TRBJ1-1, with D possibly TRBD1 on 6 matching bases. This CDR3 region has 14 residues. Germline CDR1 and CDR2: WSHSY and SAAADI. V dropped 2 bases and J dropped 7 bases, with 14 bases sitting between them. CDR3 DNA: TGCGCCAGCAGTGAGGCTACAGGGATAGTTGAAGCTTTCTTT. It translates to CASSEATGIVEAFF.

J is TRBJ2-1 and V is TRBV27, with 9 bases that match TRBD2. Trimming cost V 8 bases and J 7 bases; bases outside gene matches: 9. The CDR3 sequence is 14 residues long. In germline, CDR1 is MNHEY, CDR2 SMNVEV (reference sequence). CDR3 residues: CASALAGTGNEQFF. The CDR3 DNA sequence: TGTGCCAGCGCTCTAGCGGGGACTGGTAATGAGCAGTTCTTC.

This chain connects TRBV19 to TRBJ2-1; D is unclear. There are 16 residues in the CDR3. Deletions cut 0 bases from V and 0 bases from J, with 9 bases between. Germline V CDR1 and CDR2: LNHDA, SQIVND (reference sequence). The CDR3 DNA reads as TGTGCCAGTAGTATAGAACTCCTGAGCTCCTACAATGAGCAGTTCTTC. Translating it yields CASSIELLSSYNEQFF. The whole variable domain, remainder taken from reference TRBV19 and TRBJ2-1, is DGGITQSPKYLFRKEGQNVTLSCEQNLNHDAMYWYRQDPGQGLRLIYYSQIVNDFQKGDIAEGYSVSREKKESFPLTVTSAQKNPTAFYLCASSIELLSSYNEQFFGPGTRLTVL.

The chain uses TRBV19 and TRBJ2-5; D call uncertain. V lost 3 bases to trimming and J lost 5 bases, with 10 bases between them. Looked up from germline, CDR1 is LNHDA and CDR2 is SQIVND (reference sequence). There are 13 residues in the CDR3. The DNA of the CDR3 is TGTGCCAGTAGTATCTACCCTCGGGAGACCCAGTACTTC. Amino acids: CASSIYPRETQYF.

The CDR3 loop reads CSVEEGQGVAYNEQFF. The CDR3 DNA reads TGCAGCGTTGAAGAGGGACAGGGGGTTGCCTACAATGAGCAGTTCTTC. The chain has TRBV29-1 and TRBJ2-1; 11 positions match TRBD1. This CDR3 comprises 16 residues. The germline gives CDR1 SQVTM, CDR2 ANQGSEA. After removal of 0 bases from V and 2 bases from J, the junction contained 3 bases not matched to a gene.

This clone was counted a single time. The chain uses TRBV6-6 and TRBJ2-7, with 7 bases aligning to TRBD1. CDR1 and CDR2 from the germline V gene are MNHNY and SVGAGI (reference sequence). The CDR3 length is 12 residues. The V segment lost 2 bases and the J segment 6 bases; nucleotides outside the gene matches: 1. In nucleotides, the CDR3 is TGTGCCAGCAGTTACAGGGGGCGCGAGCAGTACTTC. Amino acids: CASSYRGREQYF.

Concerning this clone itself: Other nucleotide sequences in the sample specify the same CDR3. The rearrangement uses TRBV7-9 and TRBJ2-7, with TRBD1 identical over 8 bases. This CDR3 has 13 residues. Germline CDR1 and CDR2: SEHNR and FQNEAQ (reference sequence). Trimming removed 5 bases from V and 5 bases from J; junction bases left unmatched: 5. CDR3 DNA sequence: TGTGCCAGCAGCCTAGGACAGGGCCACGAGCAGTACTTC. Amino acid sequence: CASSLGQGHEQYF.

This chain links TRBV29-1 with TRBJ1-2; 10 bases line up with TRBD1. This CDR3 has 15 amino acids. Unmatched junction bases numbered 15, after V lost 7 bases and J lost 7 bases. CDR1 and CDR2 (germline): SQVTM, ANQGSEA. CDR3 DNA: TGCAGCGCCCTCCTCCAGACAGGGGGCGAGGGTGGCTACACCTTC. Amino acid sequence: CSALLQTGGEGGYTF.

Details on this clone: Other DNA sequences in this specimen translate into the identical CDR3. This chain joins TRBV27 and TRBJ2-3; the D is unclear. V lost 4 bases to trimming and J lost 5 bases, with 7 bases between them. Germline lookup yields CDR1 MNHEY and CDR2 SMNVEV (reference sequence). The CDR3 is 12 amino acids. Here the CDR3 reads CASSSPRDTQYF. CDR3 nucleotides: TGTGCCAGCAGTTCGCCACGAGATACGCAGTATTTT.

Comments on this clone: The same CDR3 can be traced to other DNA sequences in this sample. The J gene is TRBJ2-7, the V gene TRBV4-1; 8 nucleotides match TRBD2. The CDR3 spans 16 residues. The germline V gene has CDR1 MGHRA and CDR2 YSYEKL. J gave up 0 bases and V 1 base, and 5 bases lay outside the gene matches. Here the CDR3 DNA reads TGCGCCAGCAGCCAAGGGCTAGCGGGTAACTCCTACGAGCAGTACTTC. This sequence encodes CASSQGLAGNSYEQYF.

The chain uses TRBV5-6 and TRBJ2-7; 7 positions match TRBD1. This CDR3 comprises 16 residues. Looked up from germline, CDR1 is SGHDT and CDR2 is YYEEEE. V lost 3 bases, J lost 2 bases, and 11 bases stayed unmatched. Here the CDR3 reads CASSWYPGTAAYEQYF. The CDR3 nucleotides read TGTGCCAGCAGCTGGTACCCCGGGACAGCCGCCTACGAGCAGTACTTC.

The chain recombines TRBV5-1 with TRBJ2-3; D might be TRBD1 (5 bases). V lost 3 bases and J 4 bases, leaving 12 bases between the germline ends. This CDR3 has 14 amino acids. Germline assignment: CDR1 SGHRS and CDR2 YFSETQ. The CDR3 region is CASSWGWGSDTQYF. CDR3 nucleotides: TGCGCCAGCAGCTGGGGCTGGGGATCAGATACGCAGTATTTT.

The chain is built from TRBV2 and TRBJ2-5; 14 nucleotides line up with TRBD2. The CDR3 consists of 16 residues. The trim removed 6 bases at V and 5 bases at J, leaving 8 bases unmatched. The germline V gene encodes CDR1 SNHLY and CDR2 FYNNEI. This CDR3 reads CASRDGTSGSWETQYF. The CDR3 DNA reads as TGTGCCAGCAGGGACGGGACTAGCGGGAGCTGGGAGACCCAGTACTTC.

V is TRBV6-5 and J is TRBJ2-7; 11 bases map to TRBD2. Germline lookup yields CDR1 MNHEY and CDR2 SVGAGI. Trimming removed 6 bases from V and 2 bases from J; junction bases left unmatched: 6. This CDR3 comprises 15 residues. The CDR3 region has the DNA TGTGCCAGCAGCCCATTAGCGGGAGGGCCCTACGAGCAGTACTTC. Its protein product is CASSPLAGGPYEQYF.

V usage is TRBV6-5 and J usage is TRBJ2-7; 10 nucleotides agree with TRBD2. CDR1 and CDR2 (germline): MNHEY, SVGAGI. The J segment lost 6 bases and the V segment lost 0 bases, leaving 5 bases of the junction unmatched. The CDR3 sequence is 15 residues long. The CDR3 is CASSYSNLAGVEQYF. The CDR3 nucleotides are TGTGCCAGCAGTTACTCGAATCTAGCGGGAGTCGAGCAGTACTTC.

The chain joins TRBV6-6 to TRBJ2-7; a weak D match, TRBD1 (6 bases). V gave up 8 bases and J gave up 2 bases, with 10 bases separating them. Germline values: CDR1 MNHNY, CDR2 SVGAGI (reference sequence). CDR3 length: 12 residues. The CDR3 here is CASGGGTYEQYF. In nucleotides, the CDR3 is TGTGCCAGCGGGGGCGGTACCTACGAGCAGTACTTC.

The table lists this clone with a count of one. This chain uses TRBV4-3 with TRBJ1-1, with unresolved D. The length of the CDR3 is 15 residues. Looked up from germline, CDR1 is LGHNA and CDR2 is YSLEER. V lost 0 bases, J lost 0 bases, and 8 bases lay in between. CDR3 in amino acids: CASSQEKILNTEAFF. The CDR3 DNA reads as TGCGCCAGCAGCCAAGAAAAGATTTTGAACACTGAAGCTTTCTTT.

V and J are TRBV25-1 and TRBJ2-5; D not resolved. The CDR3 runs to 14 residues. The V gene's germline CDR1 is MGHDK and CDR2 SYGVNS. V was cut by 8 bases and J by 0 bases, with 13 bases left in between. DNA for the CDR3: TGTGCCAGCTCGCAGTCCAGGTACCAAGAGACCCAGTACTTC. Protein: CASSQSRYQETQYF.

The V and J genes are TRBV6-1 and TRBJ2-4, with 9 bases aligning to TRBD2. Germline assignment: CDR1 MNHNS and CDR2 SASEGT. J was trimmed by 8 bases and V by 1 base; bases with no gene match: 12. The CDR3 runs 17 residues. The CDR3 DNA reads TGTGCCAGCAGTGAAGAAGGAGGGCTAGCGGGACGGGACATTCAGTACTTC. This sequence encodes CASSEEGGLAGRDIQYF.